Here is one T cell receptor (beta chain) with its context. The antigen is unknown. This specimen comes from a study of OX40 agonist ivuxolimab in advanced cancers. The study's findings and limits: On average, a greater number of expanded clones characterised CD8+ T cells relative to CD4+. The study found among the lowest clonal expansion in partial responders at 0.1-3.0 mg/kg.

Sequencing used immunoSEQ multiplex PCR; TCRdb keeps in-frame clones, though not all of them. Seen here are 65,000 to 80,000 clones, roughly 90% observed once, and the top ten hold approximately 0.69%. The clonotype originates from an adult with an advanced solid tumor such as melanoma, head and neck, liver or kidney cancer. The sample consisted of CD4+ or CD8+ T cells sorted from blood, taken in a trial of the OX40 agonist ivuxolimab.

This CDR3 reads CASRKAQHSNQPQHF. The CDR3 nucleotides read TGTGCCAGCAGGAAGGCTCAGCATAGCAATCAGCCCCAGCATTTT. The chain links TRBV27 to TRBJ1-5; D unresolved. Germline-derived CDR1 and CDR2 are MNHEY and SMNVEV (reference sequence). V was shortened by 6 bases and J by 0 bases, with 12 bases between the two germline ends. The CDR3 spans 15 residues.